What follows describes a single T cell receptor beta chain. Its cognate antigen is unknown. These data originate in a study of monozygotic twins with inflammatory bowel disease. Study conclusions and caveats: IBD patients exhibited fewer clonotypes shared with other individuals than healthy twins, particularly with disease activity.

The CDR3 has 19 amino acids. CDR1 is SGHDT, CDR2 YYEEEE, per germline. The authors drew roughly 2.5 ml of blood from each donor. cDNA was produced in eight separate reactions per sample. Researchers put TCRalpha and TCRbeta cDNA through two nested PCRs lasting about 17 and 10 cycles. Each CDR3 protein gets one entry in TCRdb, which reprocessed the 5' RACE reads and gives no DNA. The sample totals 330,000 or so distinct CDR3 sequences. The receptor comes from a human donor with ulcerative colitis or Crohn's disease, or a healthy co-twin of an affected twin (not recorded which). Sequenced material: blood. This chain connects TRBV5-6 to TRBJ2-7; the D call from TCRdb, TRBD2, cannot be confirmed without DNA. CDR3 residues: CASSLDGLKLTSDSYEQYF.